A single sample is the source of the 18 T cell receptor beta chains below, sequenced in a study of post-analysis software for immune sequencing data. Findings and caveats of the study: A handful of TRBV segments, including TRBV5-6, TRBV5-1 and TRBV20-1, were more frequent in patients than controls.

The TCR beta cDNA libraries carried unique molecular identifiers. TCRdb reanalysed the PCR reads using MiXCR and keeps one entry per CDR3 protein. The sample contains 650,000 to 850,000 distinct CDR3 sequences, approximately 44% of which appear only once. No cognate antigen is known for these TCRs. Source material: blood. The receptors were sampled from a girl aged 5-17 years with multiple sclerosis.

The chain employs TRBV7-9 and TRBJ2-1; D gene unclear. Germline V lookup: CDR1 SEHNR, CDR2 FQNEAQ (reference sequence). Trimming cost V 5 bases and J 8 bases, with 13 bases left between them. CDR3 length: 13 amino acids. As DNA, the CDR3 is TGTGCCAGCAGCCCAATTAATGTCCATGAGCAGTTCTTC. Protein: CASSPINVHEQFF. Full variable domain (remainder filled in from reference TRBV7-9 and TRBJ2-1): DTGVSQNPRHKITKRGQNVTFRCDPISEHNRLYWYRQTLGQGPEFLTYFQNEAQLEKSRLLSDRFSAERPKGSFSTLEIQRTEQGDSAMYLCASSPINVHEQFFGPGTRLTVL.

In this sample, this clonotype turned up a few times. The J gene is TRBJ2-1, the V gene TRBV6-5, with D perhaps matching TRBD1 (5 bases). The CDR3 contains 16 residues. Trimming took off 5 bases at V and 0 bases at J, with 14 bases between the two ends. Germline V gene lookup returns CDR1 MNHEY and CDR2 SVGAGI. The CDR3 protein is CASSRSGWSSYNEQFF. DNA of the CDR3: TGTGCCAGCAGTCGGTCAGGGTGGAGCTCCTACAATGAGCAGTTCTTC.

This clonotype was found once. The chain recombines TRBV5-5 with TRBJ1-5; no definite D call. The ends were cut back, 0 bases at V and 0 bases at J, with 10 bases in the middle. The CDR3 loop spans 16 amino acids. Germline lookup yields CDR1 SGHKS and CDR2 YYEKEE (reference sequence). CDR3 region: CASSLGPFHSNQPQHF. For the CDR3, the DNA is TGTGCCAGCAGCTTGGGGCCGTTCCATAGCAATCAGCCCCAGCATTTT.

The genes are TRBV27 and TRBJ1-1, with TRBD1 matching over 7 bases. This CDR3 has 13 residues. The J segment lost 0 bases and the V segment lost 10 bases, leaving 5 bases of the junction unmatched. Germline CDR1 is MNHEY and CDR2 is SMNVEV (reference sequence). DNA of the CDR3: TGTGCCACCCAGGGGGAAATGAACACTGAAGCTTTCTTT. Protein sequence: CATQGEMNTEAFF.

This chain uses TRBV6-1 with TRBJ1-5, with 8 bases lining up with TRBD1. Germline-derived CDR1 and CDR2 are MNHNS and SASEGT. V shed 4 bases and J 1 base; nucleotides not matched to a gene: 6. This CDR3 is built from 16 residues. This CDR3 is CASSALNRGSNQPQHF. The CDR3 DNA reads as TGTGCCAGCAGTGCCCTTAACAGGGGGAGCAATCAGCCCCAGCATTTT.

The chain combines TRBV12-3 or TRBV12-4 with TRBJ2-3; D ambiguous. V was shortened by 4 bases and J by 4 bases, with 12 bases between the two germline ends. This CDR3 contains 14 residues. In nucleotides, the CDR3 is TGTGCCAGCAGTTCTGGAGTCGACGCAGATACGCAGTATTTT. The encoded protein is CASSSGVDADTQYF.

This rearrangement joins TRBV7-9 to TRBJ2-5, with TRBD2 matching 8 bases. In germline, CDR1 is SEHNR, CDR2 FQNEAQ (reference sequence). The trim removed 7 bases at V and 2 bases at J, leaving 3 bases unmatched. The CDR3 is 13 amino acids. In DNA form, the CDR3 reads TGTGCCAGCAAACTAGCGGATCAAGAGACCCAGTACTTC. Translated: CASKLADQETQYF.

This sequence joins TRBV2 and TRBJ2-1, with D maybe TRBD2 (6 bases). The CDR3 loop spans 11 amino acids. Germline CDR1 and CDR2: SNHLY and FYNNEI. Trimming took off 8 bases at V and 7 bases at J, with 9 bases between the two ends. For the CDR3, the DNA is TGTGCCAGCCCAGCGGGTAATGAGCAGTTCTTC. It translates to CASPAGNEQFF.

This clonotype was counted a few times. The chain is built from TRBV6-5 and TRBJ2-5; the D gene could be TRBD1 or TRBD2 (5 bases each). This CDR3 is 16 amino acids long. CDR1 MNHEY and CDR2 SVGAGI come from the germline V gene. V was cut by 0 bases and J by 1 base, with 12 bases left in between. In nucleotides, the CDR3 is TGTGCCAGCAGTTACTCACCGGGACCCAGCCAAGAGACCCAGTACTTC. As protein: CASSYSPGPSQETQYF.

The chain couples TRBV10-3 to TRBJ2-7, with TRBD2 identical over 9 bases. The V gene's germline CDR1 is ENHRY and CDR2 SYGVKD. The CDR3 spans 14 residues. V lost 5 bases, J lost 7 bases, and 9 bases stayed unmatched. CDR3 loop: CAISRRTSEGEQYF. The CDR3 DNA sequence: TGTGCCATCAGTCGTCGGACTAGCGAAGGGGAGCAGTACTTC.

The rearrangement uses TRBV5-6 and TRBJ2-7; a possible D gene is TRBD2 (6 bases). CDR1 is SGHDT and CDR2 is YYEEEE in the germline V gene. The CDR3 extends over 15 amino acids. V dropped 4 bases and J dropped 2 bases, with 16 bases sitting between them. Here the CDR3 reads CASSSLGGVAYEQYF. The CDR3 DNA is TGTGCCAGCAGCAGTCTAGGCGGGGTGGCCTACGAGCAGTACTTC.

This clonotype was observed a few times. The chain has TRBV20-1 and TRBJ2-1; TRBD2 matches at 7 bases. This CDR3 is built from 14 residues. The V gene's germline CDR1 is DFQATT and CDR2 SNEGSKA (reference sequence). V lost 4 bases to trimming and J lost 7 bases; unmatched junction nucleotides: 10. The CDR3 nucleotides read TGCAGTGCTAAAAAGAGACTAGCCACGAATGAGCAGTTCTTC. Its protein is CSAKKRLATNEQFF.

This chain uses TRBV20-1 with TRBJ2-3; the match to TRBD2 covers 8 bases. CDR1 is DFQATT and CDR2 is SNEGSKA in the germline V gene (reference sequence). This CDR3 contains 15 residues. Trimming took 1 base from V and 5 from J; bases not matched to a gene: 8. The CDR3 nucleotides read TGCAGTGCTAGAGCAATTAGACTAGCGTTAGATACGCAGTATTTT. As protein: CSARAIRLALDTQYF.

V and J are TRBV6-1 and TRBJ1-2; no firm D call. The germline V and J ends were trimmed by 5 bases and 0 bases, with 7 bases remaining between them. Germline V lookup: CDR1 MNHNS, CDR2 SASEGT. CDR3 size: 13 residues. The CDR3 DNA follows: TGTGCCAGCAGTCCCAACACTAACTATGGCTACACCTTC. It yields the protein CASSPNTNYGYTF.

V usage is TRBV6-2 or TRBV6-3 and J usage is TRBJ2-7; unclear D gene. CDR1 and CDR2 (germline): MNHEY, SVGEGT. This CDR3 is built from 14 residues. V was cut by 1 base and J by 5 bases, with 12 bases left in between. The chain's CDR3 is CASSYFSEWNEQYF. CDR3 nucleotide sequence: TGTGCCAGCAGTTACTTTAGTGAATGGAACGAGCAGTACTTC.

V gene TRBV4-1 combines with J gene TRBJ1-6, with D possibly matching TRBD1 (5 bases). Germline V gene lookup returns CDR1 MGHRA and CDR2 YSYEKL. Trimming pared 7 bases from V and 7 bases from J, leaving 17 bases between. This CDR3 spans 15 amino acids. Written as DNA, the CDR3 is TGCGCCAGCAAATGGGCACTCGGGGGAAATTCACCCCTCCACTTT. It translates to CASKWALGGNSPLHF.

The chain employs TRBV7-8 and TRBJ2-6; 7 bases are shared with TRBD1. The CDR3 has 16 amino acids. Germline V CDR1 and CDR2: SGHVS, FQNEAQ. Trimming at V came to 3 bases and at J to 2 bases, leaving 4 bases not matched to a gene. The CDR3 is CASSLDDRAGANVLTF. In nucleotides, the CDR3 is TGTGCCAGCAGCTTGGACGACAGGGCTGGGGCCAACGTCCTGACTTTC.

J is TRBJ2-7 and V is TRBV11-2, with a weak D call TRBD1 (6 bases). This CDR3 is 16 amino acids long. The germline V gene encodes CDR1 SGHAT and CDR2 FQNNGV. Trimming took 4 bases from V and 0 from J, leaving 16 bases between them. CDR3 region: CASSCTGMLSSYEQYF. CDR3 nucleotide sequence: TGTGCCAGCAGCTGCACAGGGATGTTAAGCTCCTACGAGCAGTACTTC.